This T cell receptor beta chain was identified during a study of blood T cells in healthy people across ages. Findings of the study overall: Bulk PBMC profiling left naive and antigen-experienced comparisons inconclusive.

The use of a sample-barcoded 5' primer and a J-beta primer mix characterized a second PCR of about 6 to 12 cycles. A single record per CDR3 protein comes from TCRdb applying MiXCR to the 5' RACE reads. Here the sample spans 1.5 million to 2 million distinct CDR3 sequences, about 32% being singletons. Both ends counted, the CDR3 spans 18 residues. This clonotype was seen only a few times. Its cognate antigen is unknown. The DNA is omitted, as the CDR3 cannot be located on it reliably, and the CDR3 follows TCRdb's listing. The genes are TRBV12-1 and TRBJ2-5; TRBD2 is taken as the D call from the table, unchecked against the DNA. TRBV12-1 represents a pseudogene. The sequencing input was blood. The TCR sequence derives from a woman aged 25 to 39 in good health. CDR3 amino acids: CASSFRVAYGSLQETQYF.